The 10 T cell receptor beta chains below come from one sample, sequenced in a study of OX40 agonist ivuxolimab in advanced cancers. Assay used: immunoSEQ multiplex PCR; TCRdb lists only in-frame clones, some missing. In the table there are fewer than 50,000 clones, roughly nine tenths of which are singletons. Source: CD4+ or CD8+ T cells sorted from blood, taken in a trial of the OX40 agonist ivuxolimab. The receptors derive from an adult with an advanced solid tumor such as melanoma, head and neck, liver or kidney cancer.

This sequence joins TRBV27 and TRBJ1-2; 7 bases map to TRBD1. The J segment lost 0 bases and the V segment lost 3 bases, leaving 7 bases of the junction unmatched. The CDR3 has 16 amino acids. Germline values: CDR1 MNHEY, CDR2 SMNVEV (reference sequence). The chain's CDR3 is CASSFGTDGANYGYTF. The CDR3 nucleotides read TGTGCCAGCAGTTTTGGGACAGATGGAGCTAACTATGGCTACACCTTC.

The sample holds one count of this clone. This rearrangement joins TRBV5-6 to TRBJ1-2; TRBD1 is a possible D gene (6 bases). CDR1 and CDR2 (germline): SGHDT, YYEEEE. The CDR3 extends over 15 amino acids. Trimming pared 4 bases from V and 4 bases from J, leaving 17 bases between. CDR3 loop: CASSLQGTSFYGYTF. Here the CDR3 DNA reads TGTGCCAGCAGCCTACAAGGGACAAGCTTCTATGGCTACACCTTC.

The chain has TRBV27 and TRBJ1-5; D gene ambiguous. Germline lookup yields CDR1 MNHEY and CDR2 SMNVEV (reference sequence). With 1 base removed from V and 6 bases from J, the gap between germline ends came to 13 bases. The CDR3 covers 15 residues. The CDR3 coding sequence is TGTGCCAGCAGTTTATTTGCAGGAGGAAGTCAGCCCCAGCATTTT. Its protein product is CASSLFAGGSQPQHF.

This clone was recorded once. V and J are TRBV7-9 and TRBJ2-7; 11 bases align to TRBD2. Per the germline V gene, CDR1 is SEHNR and CDR2 is FQNEAQ (reference sequence). The V segment lost 5 bases and the J segment 7 bases; nucleotides outside the gene matches: 16. This CDR3 contains 17 residues. The DNA of the CDR3 is TGTGCCAGCAGCCAGGGGAGTAGCGGGAGGGGGAATGTGGAGCAGTACTTC. This encodes CASSQGSSGRGNVEQYF. The full variable domain, in which reference TRBV7-9 and TRBJ2-7 provide the parts outside the CDR3, is DTGVSQNPRHKITKRGQNVTFRCDPISEHNRLYWYRQTLGQGPEFLTYFQNEAQLEKSRLLSDRFSAERPKGSFSTLEIQRTEQGDSAMYLCASSQGSSGRGNVEQYFGPGTRLTVT.

The chain couples TRBV6-6 to TRBJ1-3, with D uncertain. Between the trimmed V and J ends, which lost 6 bases and 1 base, there was a span of 4 bases. Per the germline V gene, CDR1 is MNHNY and CDR2 is SVGAGI (reference sequence). This CDR3 comprises 12 residues. In DNA form, the CDR3 reads TGTGCCAGCAGACCTTCTGGAAACACCATATATTTT. Translation gives CASRPSGNTIYF.

This chain joins TRBV6-1 and TRBJ2-5; TRBD1 matches at 8 bases. The CDR3 is 17 amino acids. Trimming took 2 bases from V and 5 from J; bases not matched to a gene: 13. Germline V gene data show CDR1 as MNHNS and CDR2 as SASEGT. As DNA, the CDR3 is TGTGCCAGCAGTGAAAACGGCTCCGAACAGGGGGACGAGACCCAGTACTTC. This codes for CASSENGSEQGDETQYF.

The chain uses TRBV6-5 and TRBJ2-7; D unclear. Looked up from germline, CDR1 is MNHEY and CDR2 is SVGAGI. This CDR3 is built from 14 residues. V gave up 5 bases and J gave up 0 bases, with 11 bases separating them. The CDR3 nucleotides are TGTGCCAGCAGTCCATCGACTCTCTCCTACGAGCAGTACTTC. It translates to CASSPSTLSYEQYF.

This chain joins TRBV7-2 and TRBJ1-1, with D uncertain. The CDR3 contains 16 residues. The V gene lost 4 bases and the J gene lost 0 bases, with 15 bases spanning the gap. From germline, CDR1 is SGHTA and CDR2 FQGNSA. CDR3 sequence reads: CASSSSFGSMNTEAFF. In DNA, the CDR3 is TGTGCCAGCAGCTCGTCTTTCGGGAGCATGAACACTGAAGCTTTCTTT.

V and J are TRBV27 and TRBJ1-5; no definite D call. Trimming pared 4 bases from V and 4 bases from J, leaving 20 bases between. The germline V gene has CDR1 MNHEY and CDR2 SMNVEV (reference sequence). This CDR3 region has 17 residues. CDR3 region: CASSSRLGVGKNQPQHF. The CDR3 DNA sequence: TGTGCCAGCAGTTCTCGCCTCGGGGTCGGAAAGAATCAGCCCCAGCATTTT.

The table lists this clone with a count of one. The chain recombines TRBV19 with TRBJ2-2; 8 positions match TRBD2. V shed 4 bases and J 3 bases; nucleotides not matched to a gene: 1. The CDR3 extends over 14 amino acids. Per germline, CDR1 LNHDA and CDR2 SQIVND (reference sequence). As DNA, the CDR3 is TGTGCCAGTAGTAGCGGGAGGTACACCGGGGAGCTGTTTTTT. Translated, it gives CASSSGRYTGELFF.